Below are 5 T cell receptor beta chains sequenced from a single sample in a study of T cell responses to AZD1222 COVID-19 vaccine. Data came from immunoSEQ multiplex PCR; TCRdb stores just in-frame clones and leaves some out. This table holds some 150,000 clones, roughly 90% found once. The sample here was peripheral blood, taken on day 0 of AZD1222 vaccination. These receptors were taken from an adult in good health.

The CDR3 region is CASSSPGLAGGKTQYF. Here the CDR3 DNA reads TGTGCCAGCAGTTCTCCGGGACTAGCGGGGGGGAAGACCCAGTACTTC. The chain uses TRBV7-2 and TRBJ2-5, with 16 bases that match TRBD2. Per germline, CDR1 SGHTA and CDR2 FQGNSA. V was pared by 6 bases and J by 6 bases, with 7 bases of the junction left unmatched. The CDR3 totals 16 residues.

V is TRBV7-9 and J is TRBJ1-4; D remains ambiguous. V dropped 5 bases and J dropped 0 bases, with 4 bases sitting between them. CDR1 and CDR2 from the germline V gene are SEHNR and FQNEAQ (reference sequence). This CDR3 has 13 residues. The CDR3 region has the DNA TGTGCCAGCAGCCCACCAACTAATGAAAAACTGTTTTTT. This codes for CASSPPTNEKLFF.

The chain's CDR3 is CASSGRTAYNSPLHF. The CDR3 DNA is TGTGCCAGCAGCGGGCGGACAGCTTATAATTCACCCCTCCACTTT. This chain uses TRBV9 with TRBJ1-6; possible D gene TRBD1, 6 bases. Germline V CDR1 and CDR2: SGDLS, YYNGEE. The CDR3 has 15 amino acids. Trimming took off 3 bases at V and 4 bases at J, with 11 bases between the two ends.

The chain combines TRBV4-2 with TRBJ2-5; TRBD2 matches 14 bases. V was clipped by 1 base and J by 5 bases; unmatched bases: 12. Per germline, CDR1 LGHNA and CDR2 YNFKEQ. There are 19 residues in the CDR3. The CDR3 protein is CASSQAHRTSGRRGETQYF. DNA of the CDR3: TGTGCCAGCAGCCAAGCTCACCGGACTAGCGGGAGGCGGGGGGAGACCCAGTACTTC.

The chain recombines TRBV7-8 with TRBJ2-2; weak D call: TRBD1 (6 bases). Trimming took off 3 bases at V and 7 bases at J, with 12 bases between the two ends. The germline CDR1 and CDR2 sequences are SGHVS and FQNEAQ. The CDR3 has 14 residues. CDR3 loop: CASSFGGPGGELFF. DNA of the CDR3: TGTGCCAGCAGCTTTGGGGGCCCGGGCGGGGAGCTGTTTTTT.